The sample holds one count of the clone carrying this T cell receptor beta chain. The table came from immunoSEQ multiplex PCR; TCRdb's copy has only in-frame clones and leaves some out. Of fewer than 85,000 clones listed, roughly 89% are singletons. This sample stems from a study of siplizumab effects on memory and regulatory T cells. Germline values: CDR1 SGHRS, CDR2 YFSETQ. The germline V and J ends were trimmed by 5 bases and 8 bases, with 10 bases remaining between them. This CDR3 has 11 amino acids. Sequencing was carried out using Tregs sorted from blood. J is TRBJ1-1 and V is TRBV5-1; D gene unclear. This receptor was taken from a human donor in good health. In DNA form, the CDR3 reads TGCGCCAGCAGAGGCCGGGGAGAAGCTTTCTTT. This gives the protein CASRGRGEAFF.